This T cell receptor beta chain was captured in a study of blood T cell repertoires in COVID-19. This CDR3 region has 18 residues. Trimming removed 0 bases from V and 2 bases from J, with 19 bases in between. Germline lookup yields CDR1 LGHNA and CDR2 YNFKEQ. Using immunoSEQ multiplex PCR, the repertoire was profiled, and TCRdb retains in-frame clones only, with some absent. The sample has roughly 300,000 clones, under 90% seen once. Which cohort a participant joined came from the clinical history participants gave. This chain uses TRBV4-2 with TRBJ2-5; D possibly corresponds to TRBD2 (7 bases). Sequencing input: PBMCs or T cells enriched from blood (not recorded which). The receptor comes from a young man who had recovered from COVID-19. The CDR3 nucleotides read TGTGCCAGCAGCCAAGATCTGTCCGGGGGGCCAGGACAAGAGACCCAGTACTTC. This sequence encodes CASSQDLSGGPGQETQYF.